The source of this T cell receptor (beta chain) is a study of HIV-infected patients and healthy controls. Findings and limits, study-wide: MAIT alpha-chain CDR3s were frequent in healthy controls, depleted in HIV+. During therapy, HIV-associated CDR3s fell significantly in frequency, while CMV-associated CDR3s did not change significantly.

This CDR3 comprises 17 residues. Trimming cost V 8 bases and J 0 bases, with 23 bases left between them. CDR1 and CDR2 from the germline V gene are SGHNT and YYREEE (reference sequence). Reverse transcription used roughly 480 ng RNA and constant-region primers for alpha and beta. Alpha and beta chain libraries were made separately by chain-specific third strand synthesis with multiplexing indices. A 5' RACE adapter with a random hexamer and the SP2 primer site was joined to cDNA. Each molecule carried a 12-nucleotide identifier made of two joined random hexamers added before amplification. TCRdb re-called the 5' RACE reads with MiXCR, one entry per CDR3 protein. This sample has some 10,000 distinct CDR3 sequences; around 7.5% occur once, and the top ten carry about 5%. This clonotype was seen repeatedly, ten times or more. The target antigen is unknown. The repertoire came from unfractionated whole blood and reflected all unsorted peripheral T cells.

The clonotype originates from an adult in good health. The chain carries TRBV5-4 and TRBJ1-2; D possibly corresponds to TRBD1 (6 bases). The source material was blood. This CDR3 reads CASAAGAGERANYGYTF. In DNA, the CDR3 is TGTGCCAGTGCCGCAGGGGCAGGGGAAAGAGCTAACTATGGCTACACCTTC.